This T cell receptor (beta chain) was observed in a study of blood T cell repertoires in COVID-19. Study summary: The United States, Italy and Spain were the sources of the acute and convalescent COVID-19 samples. T cells, B-cell-depleted T cells, or PBMCs provided the cDNA or gDNA that served as material.

Generated by immunoSEQ multiplex PCR, the TCRdb table keeps only in-frame clones and is missing some. Here the sample spans approximately 230,000 clones, 88% being singletons. Per germline, CDR1 MGHDK and CDR2 SYGVNS. The CDR3 length is 16 residues. V was shortened by 1 base and J by 7 bases, with 16 bases between the two germline ends. Participant age was roughly 18 to 95 years, and participants resided in fewer than 25 US areas. The sequence derives from a woman aged 45-65 years with acute COVID-19. The chain couples TRBV25-1 to TRBJ1-4, with TRBD1 as a possible D gene (5 bases). Sample: PBMCs or T cells enriched from blood (not recorded which). The chain's CDR3 is CASSESRETALEKLFF. Written as DNA, the CDR3 is TGTGCCAGCAGTGAATCGCGGGAGACAGCTCTTGAAAAACTGTTTTTT.